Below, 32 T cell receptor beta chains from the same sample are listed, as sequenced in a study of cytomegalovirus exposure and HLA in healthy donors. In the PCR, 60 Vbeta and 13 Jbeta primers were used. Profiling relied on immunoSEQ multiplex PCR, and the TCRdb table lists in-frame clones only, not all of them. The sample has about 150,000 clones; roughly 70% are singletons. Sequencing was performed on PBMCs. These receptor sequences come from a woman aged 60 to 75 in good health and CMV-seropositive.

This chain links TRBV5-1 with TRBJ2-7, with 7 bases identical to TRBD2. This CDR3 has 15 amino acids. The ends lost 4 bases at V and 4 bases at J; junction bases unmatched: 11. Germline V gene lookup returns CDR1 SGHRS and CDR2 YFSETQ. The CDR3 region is CASSPRGEKGYEQYF. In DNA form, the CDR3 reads TGCGCCAGCAGCCCCCGGGGGGAAAAGGGATACGAGCAGTACTTC.

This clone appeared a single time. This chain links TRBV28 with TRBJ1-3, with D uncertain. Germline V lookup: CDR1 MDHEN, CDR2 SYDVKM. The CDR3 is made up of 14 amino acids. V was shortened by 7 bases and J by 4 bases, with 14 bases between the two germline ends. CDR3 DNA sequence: TGTGCCAGCATCGATTCGGCGGCAGGAAACACCATATATTTT. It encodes CASIDSAAGNTIYF.

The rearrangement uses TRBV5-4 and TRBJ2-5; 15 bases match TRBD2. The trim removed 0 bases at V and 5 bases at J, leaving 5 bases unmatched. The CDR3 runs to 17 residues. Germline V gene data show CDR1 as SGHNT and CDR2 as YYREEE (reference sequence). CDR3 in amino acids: CASSLGGLAGGPETQYF. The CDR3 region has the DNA TGTGCCAGCAGCTTGGGTGGACTAGCGGGAGGGCCGGAGACCCAGTACTTC.

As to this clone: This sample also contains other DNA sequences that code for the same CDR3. The CDR3 DNA reads as TGTGCCTGGGTTAACTCTTGGACTAGCGGGAGTCGTAATGAGCAGTTCTTC. Protein: CAWVNSWTSGSRNEQFF. The V gene is TRBV30, the J gene TRBJ2-1; 13 positions agree with TRBD2. J gave up 7 bases and V 5 bases, and 14 bases lay outside the gene matches. Germline CDR1 GTSNPN, CDR2 SVGIG (reference sequence). This CDR3 spans 17 amino acids.

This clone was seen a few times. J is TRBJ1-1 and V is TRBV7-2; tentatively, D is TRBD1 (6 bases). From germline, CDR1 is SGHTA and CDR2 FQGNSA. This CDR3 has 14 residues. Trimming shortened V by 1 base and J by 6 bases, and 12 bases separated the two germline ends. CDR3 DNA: TGTGCCAGCAGCTTAGGAGGGAGGGGGGCTGAAGCTTTCTTT. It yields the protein CASSLGGRGAEAFF.

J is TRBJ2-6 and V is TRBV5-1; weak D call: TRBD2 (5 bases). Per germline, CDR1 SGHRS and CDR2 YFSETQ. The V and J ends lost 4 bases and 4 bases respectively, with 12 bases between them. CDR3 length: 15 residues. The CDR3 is CASSGAVAGANVLTF. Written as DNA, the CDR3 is TGCGCCAGCAGCGGAGCGGTAGCCGGGGCCAACGTCCTGACTTTC.

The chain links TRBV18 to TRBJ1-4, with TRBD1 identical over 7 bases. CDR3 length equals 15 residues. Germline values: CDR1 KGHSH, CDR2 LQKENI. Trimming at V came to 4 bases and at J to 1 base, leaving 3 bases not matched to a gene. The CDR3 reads CASSQRQGTNEKLFF. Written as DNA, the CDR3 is TGTGCCAGCTCACAAAGACAGGGAACTAATGAAAAACTGTTTTTT.

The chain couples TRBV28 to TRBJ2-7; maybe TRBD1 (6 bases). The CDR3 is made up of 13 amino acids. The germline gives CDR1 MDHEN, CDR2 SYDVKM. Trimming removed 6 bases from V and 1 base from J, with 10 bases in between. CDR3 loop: CASSPRGSYEQYF. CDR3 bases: TGTGCCAGCAGCCCCAGGGGATCCTACGAGCAGTACTTC.

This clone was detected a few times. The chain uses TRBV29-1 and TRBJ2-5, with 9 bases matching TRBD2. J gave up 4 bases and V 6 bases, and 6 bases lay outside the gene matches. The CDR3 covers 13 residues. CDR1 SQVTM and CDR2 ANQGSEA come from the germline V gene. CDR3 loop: CSVTELAGETQYF. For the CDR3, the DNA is TGCAGCGTAACCGAACTAGCGGGAGAGACCCAGTACTTC.

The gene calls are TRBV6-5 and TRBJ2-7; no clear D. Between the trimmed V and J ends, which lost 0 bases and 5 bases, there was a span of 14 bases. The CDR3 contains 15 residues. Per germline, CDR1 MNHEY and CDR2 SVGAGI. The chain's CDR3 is CASSYSARSMDEQYF. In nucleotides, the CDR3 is TGTGCCAGCAGTTACTCCGCTAGGTCCATGGACGAGCAGTACTTC.

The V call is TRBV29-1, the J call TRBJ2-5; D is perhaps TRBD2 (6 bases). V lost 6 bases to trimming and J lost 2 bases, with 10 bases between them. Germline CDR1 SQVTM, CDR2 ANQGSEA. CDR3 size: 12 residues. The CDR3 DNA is TGCAGCGTGACTAGTGGGCAAGAGACCCAGTACTTC. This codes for CSVTSGQETQYF.

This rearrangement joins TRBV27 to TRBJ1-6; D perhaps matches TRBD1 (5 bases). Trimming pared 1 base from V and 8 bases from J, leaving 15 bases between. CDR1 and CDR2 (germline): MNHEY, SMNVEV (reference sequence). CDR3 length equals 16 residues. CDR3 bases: TGTGCCAGCAGTTTATATGGCAGGGTAAAGGATTCACCCCTCCACTTT. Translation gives CASSLYGRVKDSPLHF.

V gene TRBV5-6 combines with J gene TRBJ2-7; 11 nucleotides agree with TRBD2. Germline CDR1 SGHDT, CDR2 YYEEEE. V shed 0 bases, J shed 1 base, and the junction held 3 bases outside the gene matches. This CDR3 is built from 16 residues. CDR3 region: CASSLGTSGLSYEQYF. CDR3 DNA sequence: TGTGCCAGCAGCTTGGGGACTAGCGGGCTGTCCTACGAGCAGTACTTC.

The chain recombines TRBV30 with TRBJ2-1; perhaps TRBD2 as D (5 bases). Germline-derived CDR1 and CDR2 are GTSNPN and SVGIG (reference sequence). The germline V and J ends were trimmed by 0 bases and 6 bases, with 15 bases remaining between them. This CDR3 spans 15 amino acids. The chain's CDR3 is CAWSVRSGPANEQFF. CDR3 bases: TGTGCCTGGAGTGTACGAAGCGGACCAGCCAATGAGCAGTTCTTC.

As DNA, the CDR3 is TGTGCCAGTAGTACCCGGGACTCAGACTACGAGCAGTACTTC. This sequence encodes CASSTRDSDYEQYF. This rearrangement joins TRBV19 to TRBJ2-7; D is possibly TRBD2 (6 bases). V dropped 4 bases and J dropped 3 bases, with 13 bases sitting between them. This CDR3 has 14 amino acids. Germline loops: CDR1 LNHDA, CDR2 SQIVND (reference sequence).

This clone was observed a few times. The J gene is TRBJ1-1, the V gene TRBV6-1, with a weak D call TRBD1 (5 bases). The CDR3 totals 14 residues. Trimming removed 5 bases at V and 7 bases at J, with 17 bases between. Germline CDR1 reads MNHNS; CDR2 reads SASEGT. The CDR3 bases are TGTGCCAGCAGTACACCTCAGGAAAGGGGTGAAGCTTTCTTT. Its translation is CASSTPQERGEAFF.

The CDR3 DNA reads TGTGCCAGCAGCTTAGGTAGTCTAGCGGGACCCCAAGAGACCCAGTACTTC. Protein sequence: CASSLGSLAGPQETQYF. The chain couples TRBV11-2 to TRBJ2-5; 9 bases line up with TRBD2. The CDR3 is 17 amino acids. V was pared by 1 base and J by 1 base, with 7 bases of the junction left unmatched. The V gene's germline CDR1 is SGHAT and CDR2 FQNNGV.

The CDR3 nucleotides are TGTGCCACCAGCAGGGAAGGACTAGCGGAAGAAAAAGGACAGGATATAGAGACCCAGTACTTC. Its protein is CATSREGLAEEKGQDIETQYF. The genes are TRBV15 and TRBJ2-5; 10 nucleotides align to TRBD2. The junction had 23 bases not matched to a gene; V was cut back by 3 bases and J by 4 bases. This CDR3 comprises 21 residues. CDR1 LNHNV and CDR2 YYDKDF come from the germline V gene (reference sequence).

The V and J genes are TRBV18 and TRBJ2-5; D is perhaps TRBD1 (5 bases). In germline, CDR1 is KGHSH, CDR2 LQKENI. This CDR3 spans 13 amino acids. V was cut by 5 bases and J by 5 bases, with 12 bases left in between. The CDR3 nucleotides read TGTGCCAGCTCAAGGGGCCAGCAGGAGACCCAGTACTTC. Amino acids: CASSRGQQETQYF.

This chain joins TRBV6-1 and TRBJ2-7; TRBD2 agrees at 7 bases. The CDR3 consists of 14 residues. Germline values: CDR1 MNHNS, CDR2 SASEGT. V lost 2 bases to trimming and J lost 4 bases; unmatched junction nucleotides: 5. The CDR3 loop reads CASSERWGGYEQYF. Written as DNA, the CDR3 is TGTGCCAGCAGTGAACGATGGGGGGGATACGAGCAGTACTTC.

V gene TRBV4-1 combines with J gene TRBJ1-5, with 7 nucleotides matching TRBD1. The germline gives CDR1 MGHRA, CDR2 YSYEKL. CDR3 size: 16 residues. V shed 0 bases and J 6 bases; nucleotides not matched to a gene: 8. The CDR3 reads CASSQDSVRGIQPQHF. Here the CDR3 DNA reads TGCGCCAGCAGCCAAGATTCGGTCAGGGGGATTCAGCCCCAGCATTTT.

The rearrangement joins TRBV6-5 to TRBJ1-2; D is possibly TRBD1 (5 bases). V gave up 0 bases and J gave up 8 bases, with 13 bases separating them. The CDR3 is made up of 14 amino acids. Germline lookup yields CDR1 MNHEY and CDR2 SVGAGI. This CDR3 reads CASSYSEIRGGYTF. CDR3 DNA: TGTGCCAGCAGTTACTCGGAGATAAGGGGAGGCTACACCTTC.

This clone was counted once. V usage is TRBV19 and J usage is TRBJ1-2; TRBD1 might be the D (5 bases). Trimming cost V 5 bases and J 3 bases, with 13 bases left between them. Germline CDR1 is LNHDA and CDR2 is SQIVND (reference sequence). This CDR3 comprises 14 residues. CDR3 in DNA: TGTGCCAGTAGTCGCCAGGGTAAGGACTATGGCTACACCTTC. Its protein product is CASSRQGKDYGYTF.

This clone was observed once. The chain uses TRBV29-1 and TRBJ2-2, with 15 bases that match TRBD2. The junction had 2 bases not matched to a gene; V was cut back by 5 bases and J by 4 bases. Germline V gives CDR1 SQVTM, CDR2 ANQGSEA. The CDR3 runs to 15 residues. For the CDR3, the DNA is TGCAGCGTTTCGGGACTAGCGGGGGGCACCGGGGAGCTGTTTTTT. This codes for CSVSGLAGGTGELFF.

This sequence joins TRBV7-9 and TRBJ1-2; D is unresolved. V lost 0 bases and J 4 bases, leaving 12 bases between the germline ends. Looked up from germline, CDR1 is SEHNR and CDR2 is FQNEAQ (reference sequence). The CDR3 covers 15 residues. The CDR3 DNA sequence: TGTGCCAGCAGCTTAGCTACCGGGAGTTTCTATGGCTACACCTTC. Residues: CASSLATGSFYGYTF.

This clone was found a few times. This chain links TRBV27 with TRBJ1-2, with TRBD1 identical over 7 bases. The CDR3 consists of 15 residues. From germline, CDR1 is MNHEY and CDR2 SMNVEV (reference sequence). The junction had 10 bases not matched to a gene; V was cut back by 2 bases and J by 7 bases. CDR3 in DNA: TGTGCCAGCAGTTTAAGTCGGGACAGCCCTTCTGGCTACACCTTC. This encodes CASSLSRDSPSGYTF.

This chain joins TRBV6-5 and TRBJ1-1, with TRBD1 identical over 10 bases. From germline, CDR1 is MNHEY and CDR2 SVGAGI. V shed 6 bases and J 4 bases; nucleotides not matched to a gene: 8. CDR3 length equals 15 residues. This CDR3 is CASSRQGAGGTEAFF. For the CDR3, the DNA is TGTGCCAGCAGCCGACAGGGGGCTGGGGGCACTGAAGCTTTCTTT.

CDR3 amino acids: CASSTQGEVYGYTF. Written as DNA, the CDR3 is TGCGCCAGCAGCACACAGGGTGAGGTCTATGGCTACACCTTC. The chain recombines TRBV5-1 with TRBJ1-2, with D possibly TRBD1 on 6 matching bases. Germline CDR1 reads SGHRS; CDR2 reads YFSETQ. V lost 4 bases and J lost 4, with 14 bases in between. This CDR3 has 14 residues.

The CDR3 DNA follows: TGTGCCAGCAGCCCGCGGACTGCGAAAAATGAGCAGTTCTTC. As protein: CASSPRTAKNEQFF. The V and J genes are TRBV9 and TRBJ2-1; perhaps TRBD2 as D (5 bases). The CDR3 extends over 14 amino acids. Per germline, CDR1 SGDLS and CDR2 YYNGEE. V shed 4 bases and J shed 7 bases, with 15 bases lying between them.

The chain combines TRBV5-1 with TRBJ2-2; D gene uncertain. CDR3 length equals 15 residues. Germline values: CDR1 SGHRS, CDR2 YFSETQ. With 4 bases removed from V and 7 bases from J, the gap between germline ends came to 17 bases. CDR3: CASSATPGSGGELFF. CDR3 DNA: TGCGCCAGCAGCGCAACCCCAGGCTCCGGCGGGGAGCTGTTTTTT. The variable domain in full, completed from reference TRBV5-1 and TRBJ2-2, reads KAGVTQTPRYLIKTRGQQVTLSCSPISGHRSVSWYQQTPGQGLQFLFEYFSETQRNKGNFPGRFSGRQFSNSRSEMNVSTLELGDSALYLCASSATPGSGGELFFGEGSRLTVL.

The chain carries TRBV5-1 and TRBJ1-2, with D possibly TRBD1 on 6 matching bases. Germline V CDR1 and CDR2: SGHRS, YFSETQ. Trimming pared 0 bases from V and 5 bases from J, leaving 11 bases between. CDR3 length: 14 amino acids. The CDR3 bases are TGCGCCAGCAGCTTGGATACAGGGTCATATGGCTACACCTTC. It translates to CASSLDTGSYGYTF.

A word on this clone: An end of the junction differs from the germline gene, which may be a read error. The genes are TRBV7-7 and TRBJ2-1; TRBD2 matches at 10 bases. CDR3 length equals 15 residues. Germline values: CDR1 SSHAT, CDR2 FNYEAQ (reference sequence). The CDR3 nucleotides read TGTGCTAGCAGCCTGGGGACTAGCGAGATCAATGAGCAGTTCTTC. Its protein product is CASSLGTSEINEQFF.